The 11 T cell receptor beta chains presented below share a single source sample, sequenced in a study of shared clonotypes between healthy human individuals. The protocol was immunoSEQ multiplex PCR, while the TCRdb copy is restricted to in-frame clones and leaves out a portion. The profile shows about 500,000 clones, approximately 71% of them singletons. Material for sequencing was PBMCs. The receptors come from a middle-aged woman in good health. Some clones in this sample may be carry-over from other donors' samples.

The chain links TRBV7-6 to TRBJ1-3; D possibly corresponds to TRBD1 (5 bases). Per germline, CDR1 SGHVS and CDR2 FNYEAQ. The CDR3 covers 14 residues. V was shortened by 3 bases and J by 0 bases, with 6 bases between the two germline ends. The CDR3 is CASSFGGSGNTIYF. CDR3 DNA: TGTGCCAGCAGCTTTGGGGGCTCTGGAAACACCATATATTTT.

The chain couples TRBV15 to TRBJ2-7; tentative D call: TRBD2 (6 bases). The CDR3 consists of 13 residues. Germline assignment: CDR1 LNHNV and CDR2 YYDKDF (reference sequence). V gave up 2 bases and J gave up 6 bases, with 11 bases separating them. DNA of the CDR3: TGTGCCACCAGCAGACCCGGACTACCCGAGCAGTACTTC. It codes for CATSRPGLPEQYF.

This clone was seen once. This rearrangement joins TRBV6-1 to TRBJ1-5; D perhaps matches TRBD1 (6 bases). The germline gives CDR1 MNHNS, CDR2 SASEGT. V was pared by 0 bases and J by 2 bases, with 17 bases between. The CDR3 is 18 residues long. The CDR3 DNA reads as TGTGCCAGCAGTGAAGCAGGGGGGGAACGGGATGGCAATCAGCCCCAGCATTTT. This sequence encodes CASSEAGGERDGNQPQHF.

The chain is built from TRBV9 and TRBJ1-3, with D hard to call. The V end was cut by 0 bases, the J end by 3 bases, with 7 bases between. The CDR3 runs to 14 residues. Germline loops: CDR1 SGDLS, CDR2 YYNGEE. CDR3 in amino acids: CASSVARDGNTIYF. The CDR3, as DNA: TGTGCCAGCAGCGTAGCGAGGGATGGAAACACCATATATTTT.

This clone was seen a single time. The genes are TRBV7-3 and TRBJ2-1; tentative D call: TRBD1 (6 bases). This CDR3 has 15 amino acids. Germline CDR1 reads SGHTA; CDR2 reads FQGTGA. The germline V and J ends were trimmed by 5 bases and 7 bases, with 18 bases remaining between them. The CDR3 DNA reads TGTGCCAGCAGCGAAACGGGTCATAGGGGGAATGAGCAGTTCTTC. Protein sequence: CASSETGHRGNEQFF.

The chain couples TRBV15 to TRBJ2-2; tentative D call: TRBD2 (5 bases). The V gene's germline CDR1 is LNHNV and CDR2 YYDKDF (reference sequence). Trimming pared 0 bases from V and 1 base from J, leaving 12 bases between. The CDR3 length is 17 residues. The CDR3 sequence: CATSRDRRSGNTGELFF. The CDR3, as DNA: TGTGCCACCAGCAGAGATCGTAGGAGCGGGAACACCGGGGAGCTGTTTTTT.

Comment on this clone: This specimen includes other DNA sequences encoding the same CDR3. The V gene is TRBV9, the J gene TRBJ2-7, with 12 bases aligning to TRBD2. Trimming took 0 bases from V and 4 from J; bases not matched to a gene: 2. The CDR3 contains 15 residues. Germline V gene sequence: CDR1 SGDLS, CDR2 YYNGEE. As DNA, the CDR3 is TGTGCCAGCAGCGTAGGGACTAGCGGGATATACGAGCAGTACTTC. Translation: CASSVGTSGIYEQYF.

This clone has just one count. The chain uses TRBV19 and TRBJ2-7; no clear D gene. Germline V gene lookup returns CDR1 LNHDA and CDR2 SQIVND (reference sequence). This CDR3 has 14 amino acids. V shed 4 bases and J shed 4 bases, with 14 bases lying between them. The CDR3 DNA reads as TGTGCCAGTAGTAAGGACCTTTGGCTATACGAGCAGTACTTC. This gives the protein CASSKDLWLYEQYF.

This chain joins TRBV5-1 and TRBJ1-5; 7 bases align to TRBD1. After removal of 4 bases from V and 3 bases from J, the junction contained 10 bases not matched to a gene. There are 16 residues in the CDR3. Germline CDR1 is SGHRS and CDR2 is YFSETQ. The CDR3 loop is CASSPTPTGNNQPQHF. CDR3 nucleotide sequence: TGCGCCAGCAGCCCCACCCCGACAGGGAACAATCAGCCCCAGCATTTT.

This chain joins TRBV7-2 and TRBJ1-2; 9 bases align to TRBD1. Trimming at V came to 5 bases and at J to 8 bases, leaving 9 bases not matched to a gene. The CDR3 spans 14 residues. Germline CDR1 reads SGHTA; CDR2 reads FQGNSA. This CDR3 reads CASSRDRDPRGYTF. The CDR3 region has the DNA TGTGCCAGCAGCCGGGACAGGGACCCGAGGGGCTACACCTTC.

The rearrangement uses TRBV5-6 and TRBJ2-7; TRBD1 or TRBD2 may be the D gene (6 bases each). V was clipped by 2 bases and J by 0 bases, with 12 bases between them. Germline V gene data show CDR1 as SGHDT and CDR2 as YYEEEE. CDR3 length: 15 residues. In nucleotides, the CDR3 is TGTGCCAGCAGCTTCGTAGGGGGGAGCTCCTACGAGCAGTACTTC. The encoded protein is CASSFVGGSSYEQYF. The complete variable domain, with remaining parts taken from reference TRBV5-6 and TRBJ2-7, reads DAGVTQSPTHLIKTRGQQVTLRCSPKSGHDTVSWYQQALGQGPQFIFQYYEEEERQRGNFPDRFSGHQFPNYSSELNVNALLLGDSALYLCASSFVGGSSYEQYFGPGTRLTVT.